The T cell receptor (beta chain) under discussion was sequenced for a study of regulatory T cells in long-lasting Graves disease. Time point of the sample: persistent/refractory GD, antithyroid drugs over 5 years with positive TRAb. The TCR library was made from RNA that had been extracted from PBMCs in TRIzol. EDTA tubes held 9 to 10 milliliters of peripheral blood from each patient. Regarding the study as a whole: Thyroid tissue was not sampled; only peripheral blood was.

This clonotype has a count of ten or more. Its specificity is unknown. The V segment lost 5 bases and the J segment 5 bases; nucleotides outside the gene matches: 5. Per germline, CDR1 LNHDA and CDR2 SQIVND (reference sequence). CDR3 length: 13 amino acids. Arm-PCR with iRepertoire HTBI primers amplified the CDR3 regions for these TCR beta libraries. In the original analysis: Gene usage covered over 55 TRBV and 14 TRBJ segments. From the multiplex PCR reads, TCRdb called clonotypes with MiXCR, one entry per CDR3 protein. The V and J calls shown here were made by TCRdb, not taken from the authors' results. This sample carries fewer than 400,000 distinct CDR3 sequences, around 20% of them seen once, and the ten largest clones take 29%.

Sequenced material: peripheral blood mononuclear cells (PBMCs), taken when the disease was refractory, from a patient treated with antithyroid drugs. The receptor comes from a female donor with Graves disease. V is TRBV19 and J is TRBJ1-1; 7 bases agree with TRBD1. The CDR3 is CASSVPGQTEAFF. As DNA, the CDR3 is TGTGCCAGTAGTGTACCGGGACAGACTGAAGCTTTCTTT.